This T cell receptor (beta chain) was recovered during a study of T cell responses to AZD1222 COVID-19 vaccine. Study results and caveats: Repertoire samples came only from after the peak T cell response. A mostly white British donor set with more females was recruited, and clonal diversity was possibly underestimated.

Some clones are missing from TCRdb's copy, which holds only in-frame ones; the method was immunoSEQ multiplex PCR. The table shows some 40,000 clones, with around 82% occurring only once. On this clone: Its matching antigen is unknown.

Germline V gives CDR1 KGHSH, CDR2 LQKENI. CDR3 size: 13 residues. V was clipped by 1 base and J by 5 bases, with 9 bases between them. The sample here was peripheral blood, taken on day 0 of AZD1222 vaccination. The clonotype comes from an adult in good health. The chain joins TRBV18 to TRBJ2-7; D may be TRBD1 (6 bases). The CDR3 here is CASSPRPGDEQYF. The CDR3, as DNA: TGTGCCAGCTCACCACGGCCAGGGGACGAGCAGTACTTC.